This T cell receptor beta chain was captured in a study of blood T cell repertoires in COVID-19. Study-wide context: The United States, Italy and Spain supplied acute and convalescent COVID-19 samples. T cells, B-cell-depleted T cells, or PBMCs supplied cDNA or gDNA.

In the authors' methods: Reference gene primer amplification gave estimated nucleated cell counts. Here immunoSEQ multiplex PCR was the method, and the copy in TCRdb shows in-frame clones only, minus some. Clone size and the V and J calls come from that table; the DNA yielded D and trimming. In the table there are fewer than 300,000 clones, about nine tenths of which are singletons. This CDR3 is 13 amino acids long. The V end lost 1 base, the J end lost 6 bases, and 9 bases lay between the germline ends. CDR1 is GTSNPN and CDR2 is SVGIG in the germline V gene (reference sequence). This receptor was identified in a woman between 35 and 50 years old with acute COVID-19. The genes are TRBV30 and TRBJ1-4; D is perhaps TRBD1 (5 bases). Sequencing used PBMCs or T cells enriched from blood (not recorded which). The CDR3 region has the DNA TGTGCCTGGAGTGGGGGGAGGTATGAAAAACTGTTTTTT. Protein sequence: CAWSGGRYEKLFF.